This T cell receptor (beta chain) was obtained from a study of T cell changes during pregnancy in multiple sclerosis. TCRdb's table, derived via immunoSEQ multiplex PCR, lists solely in-frame clones and lacks some. The data contain tens of thousands of clones, 85% to 95% of them singletons. V shed 7 bases, J shed 0 bases, and the junction held 5 bases outside the gene matches. CDR3 length equals 15 residues. Germline assignment: CDR1 SNHLY and CDR2 FYNNEI. The gene calls are TRBV2 and TRBJ2-1, with 8 nucleotides matching TRBD1. The specimen was peripheral blood, collected in the third trimester of pregnancy. This clonotype originated in a female donor in good health, enrolled as a control in a pregnancy study. CDR3: CASTEGQASYNEQFF. CDR3 sequence (DNA): TGTGCCAGCACTGAGGGACAGGCCTCCTACAATGAGCAGTTCTTC.